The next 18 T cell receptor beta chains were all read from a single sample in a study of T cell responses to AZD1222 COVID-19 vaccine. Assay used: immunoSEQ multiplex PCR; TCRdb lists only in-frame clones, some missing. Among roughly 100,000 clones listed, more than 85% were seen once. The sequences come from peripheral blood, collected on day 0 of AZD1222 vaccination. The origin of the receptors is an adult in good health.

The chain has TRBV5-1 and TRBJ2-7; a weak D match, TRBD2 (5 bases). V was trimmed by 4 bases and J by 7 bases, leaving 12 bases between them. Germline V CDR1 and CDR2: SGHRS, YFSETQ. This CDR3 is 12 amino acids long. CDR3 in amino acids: CASSPLGREQYF. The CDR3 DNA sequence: TGCGCCAGCAGCCCACTAGGTCGGGAGCAGTACTTC.

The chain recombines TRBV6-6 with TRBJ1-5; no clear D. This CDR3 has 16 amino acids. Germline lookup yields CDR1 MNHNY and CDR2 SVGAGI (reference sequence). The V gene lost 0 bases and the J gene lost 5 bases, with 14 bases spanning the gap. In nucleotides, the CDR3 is TGTGCCAGCAGTTACTCGAGGACCCCGTTATATCAGCCCCAGCATTTT. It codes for CASSYSRTPLYQPQHF.

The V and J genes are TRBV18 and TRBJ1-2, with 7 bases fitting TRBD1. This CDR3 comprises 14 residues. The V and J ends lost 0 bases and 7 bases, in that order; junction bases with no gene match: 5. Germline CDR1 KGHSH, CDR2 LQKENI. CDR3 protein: CASSPPGTVSGYTF. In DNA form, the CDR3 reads TGTGCCAGCTCACCACCTGGGACAGTTTCTGGCTACACCTTC.

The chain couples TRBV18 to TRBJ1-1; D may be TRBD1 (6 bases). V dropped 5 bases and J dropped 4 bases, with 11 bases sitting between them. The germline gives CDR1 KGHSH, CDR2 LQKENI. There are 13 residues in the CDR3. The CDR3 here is CASSREGGTEAFF. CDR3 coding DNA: TGTGCCAGCTCAAGGGAAGGGGGCACTGAAGCTTTCTTT.

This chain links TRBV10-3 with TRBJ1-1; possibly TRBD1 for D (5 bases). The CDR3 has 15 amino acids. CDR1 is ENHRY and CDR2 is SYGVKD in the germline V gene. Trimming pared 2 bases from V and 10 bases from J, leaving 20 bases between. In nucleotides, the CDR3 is TGTGCCATCAGTGAGCTCCCAGATGGGGGTAAGGTAGCTTTCTTT. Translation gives CAISELPDGGKVAFF.

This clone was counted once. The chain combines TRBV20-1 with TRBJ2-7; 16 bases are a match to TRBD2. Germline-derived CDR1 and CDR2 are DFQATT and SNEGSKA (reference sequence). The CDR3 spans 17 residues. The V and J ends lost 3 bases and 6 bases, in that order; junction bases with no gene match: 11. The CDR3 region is CSASGTSGRVVLREQYF. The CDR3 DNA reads TGCAGTGCTAGTGGGACTAGCGGGAGGGTCGTCCTACGCGAGCAGTACTTC.

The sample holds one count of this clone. The DNA for the CDR3 is TGTGCCAGCAGCGTAGACGAGATCGACCCCAATGAGCAGTTCTTC. Its protein product is CASSVDEIDPNEQFF. This sequence joins TRBV9 and TRBJ2-1; unclear D gene. V dropped 0 bases and J dropped 6 bases, with 13 bases sitting between them. The CDR3 totals 15 residues. CDR1 is SGDLS and CDR2 is YYNGEE in the germline V gene. Using reference TRBV9 and TRBJ2-1 for the parts outside the CDR3, the full variable domain is DSGVTQTPKHLITATGQRVTLRCSPRSGDLSVYWYQQSLDQGLQFLIQYYNGEERAKGNILERFSAQQFPDLHSELNLSSLELGDSALYFCASSVDEIDPNEQFFGPGTRLTVL.

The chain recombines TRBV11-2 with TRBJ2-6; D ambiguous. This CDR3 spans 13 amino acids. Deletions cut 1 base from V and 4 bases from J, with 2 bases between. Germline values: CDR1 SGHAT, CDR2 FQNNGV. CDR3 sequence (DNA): TGTGCCAGCAGCTTAGCCGGGGCCAACGTCCTGACTTTC. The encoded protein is CASSLAGANVLTF.

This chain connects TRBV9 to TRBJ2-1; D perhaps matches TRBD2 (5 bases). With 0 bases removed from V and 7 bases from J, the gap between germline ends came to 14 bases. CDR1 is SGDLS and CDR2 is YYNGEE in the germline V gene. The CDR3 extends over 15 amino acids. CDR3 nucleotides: TGTGCCAGCAGCGTAGGTACGGGAACGGGGAATGAGCAGTTCTTC. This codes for CASSVGTGTGNEQFF.

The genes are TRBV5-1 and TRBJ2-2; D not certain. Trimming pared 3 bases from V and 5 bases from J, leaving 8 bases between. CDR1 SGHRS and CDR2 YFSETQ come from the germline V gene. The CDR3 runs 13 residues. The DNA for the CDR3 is TGCGCCAGCAGCTCTGGGTTTACCGGGGAGCTGTTTTTT. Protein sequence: CASSSGFTGELFF.

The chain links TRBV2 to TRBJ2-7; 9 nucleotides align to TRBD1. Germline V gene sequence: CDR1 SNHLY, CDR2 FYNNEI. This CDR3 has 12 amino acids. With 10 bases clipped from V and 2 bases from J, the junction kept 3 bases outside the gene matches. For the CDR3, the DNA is TGTGCCACCGGGACAGGGACCTACGAGCAGTACTTC. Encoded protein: CATGTGTYEQYF.

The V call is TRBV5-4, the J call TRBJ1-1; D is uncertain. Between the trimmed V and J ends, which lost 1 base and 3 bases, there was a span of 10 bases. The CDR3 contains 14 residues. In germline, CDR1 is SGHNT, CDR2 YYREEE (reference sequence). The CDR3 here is CASSLYQVDTEAFF. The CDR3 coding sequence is TGTGCCAGCAGCTTGTATCAAGTTGACACTGAAGCTTTCTTT.

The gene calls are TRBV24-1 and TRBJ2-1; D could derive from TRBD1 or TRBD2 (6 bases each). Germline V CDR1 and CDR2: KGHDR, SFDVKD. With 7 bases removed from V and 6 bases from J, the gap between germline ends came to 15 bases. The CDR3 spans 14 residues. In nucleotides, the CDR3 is TGTGCCACCAGCGCTGACAAGGGGGGCAATGAGCAGTTCTTC. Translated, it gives CATSADKGGNEQFF.

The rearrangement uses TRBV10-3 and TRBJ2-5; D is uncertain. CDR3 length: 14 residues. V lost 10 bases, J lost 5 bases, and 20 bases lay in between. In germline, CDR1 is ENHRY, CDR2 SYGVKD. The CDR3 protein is CASTTGLGTETQYF. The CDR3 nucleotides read TGTGCCAGCACTACGGGTCTAGGAACGGAGACCCAGTACTTC.

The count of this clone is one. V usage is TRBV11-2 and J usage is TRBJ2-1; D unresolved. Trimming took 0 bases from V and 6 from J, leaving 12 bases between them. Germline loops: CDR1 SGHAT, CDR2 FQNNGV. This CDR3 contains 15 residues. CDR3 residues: CASSLDRAKVNEQFF. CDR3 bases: TGTGCCAGCAGCTTAGATAGGGCCAAGGTCAATGAGCAGTTCTTC.

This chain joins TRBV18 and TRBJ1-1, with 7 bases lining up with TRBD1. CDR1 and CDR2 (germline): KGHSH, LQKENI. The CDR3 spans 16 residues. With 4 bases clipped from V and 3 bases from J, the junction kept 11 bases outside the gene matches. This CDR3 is CASSRDSLSLDTEAFF. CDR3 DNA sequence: TGTGCCAGCTCACGGGACAGCCTGAGTCTGGACACTGAAGCTTTCTTT. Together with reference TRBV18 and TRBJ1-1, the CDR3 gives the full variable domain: NAGVMQNPRHLVRRRGQEARLRCSPMKGHSHVYWYRQLPEEGLKFMVYLQKENIIDESGMPKERFSAEFPKEGPSILRIQQVVRGDSAAYFCASSRDSLSLDTEAFFGQGTRLTVV.

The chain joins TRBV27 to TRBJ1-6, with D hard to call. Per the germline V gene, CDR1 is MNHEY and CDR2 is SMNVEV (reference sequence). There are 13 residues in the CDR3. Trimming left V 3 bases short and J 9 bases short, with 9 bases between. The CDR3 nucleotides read TGTGCCAGCAGTTTCCCGGGTGGTTCACCCCTCCACTTT. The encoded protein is CASSFPGGSPLHF.

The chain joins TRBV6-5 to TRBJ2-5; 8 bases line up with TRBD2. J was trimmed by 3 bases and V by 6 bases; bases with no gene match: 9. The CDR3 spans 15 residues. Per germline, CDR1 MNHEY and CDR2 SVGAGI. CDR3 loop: CASSNLSGGEETQYF. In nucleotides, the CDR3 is TGTGCCAGCAGCAATCTCTCCGGGGGGGAAGAGACCCAGTACTTC.